This is a list of T cell receptor beta chains from one sample in a study of blood T cell repertoires in COVID-19. Repertoires were generated with immunoSEQ multiplex PCR, while TCRdb's copy carries only in-frame clones and drops some. Of 200,000 to 250,000 clones in the sample, 75% to 90% were seen once. Source material: peripheral blood. The receptors originated from a human donor in a cohort sampled during active COVID-19. The CDR3 runs from the conserved cysteine through the conserved F or W. Each record gives: J gene, D gene, CDR3 length, V gene, clone size, CDR3 protein, CDR3 DNA. The D gene is left open where the match is weak. Only part of the rows carry a size: once, few, many, or a class if the clone is expanded.

>TRBJ1-6|TRBD1|15|TRBV4-1|-
CASSLPGQYNSPLHF
TGCGCCAGCAGCCTACCGGGACAGTATAATTCACCCCTCCACTTT
>TRBJ1-2|TRBD1|14|TRBV19|-
CASSTTGGADGYTF
TGTGCCAGTAGTACCACAGGGGGCGCGGATGGCTACACCTTC
>TRBJ2-2|TRBD1|17|TRBV5-6|-
CASSPWTGGAKAGELFF
TGTGCCAGCAGCCCGTGGACAGGGGGCGCAAAGGCCGGGGAGCTGTTTTTT
>TRBJ2-3|-|16|TRBV21-1|-
CASSKGTATCTDTQYF
TGTGCCAGCAGCAAAGGGACAGCAACATGCACAGATACGCAGTATTTT
>TRBJ2-7|TRBD1|15|TRBV6-1|-
CASSEGLTGFYEQYF
TGTGCCAGCAGTGAAGGCTTGACAGGGTTCTACGAGCAGTACTTC
>TRBJ2-7|-|11|TRBV24-1|-
CATGIDREQYF
TGTGCCACCGGGATAGACAGGGAGCAGTACTTC
>TRBJ2-7|TRBD2|15|TRBV5-6|-
CASSLALSGIYEQYF
TGTGCCAGCAGCTTGGCGCTTAGCGGGATCTACGAGCAGTACTTC
>TRBJ2-3|TRBD2|15|TRBV15|-
CATSSSGRDTDTQYF
TGTGCCACCAGCAGTAGCGGGAGGGACACAGATACGCAGTATTTT
>TRBJ2-5|TRBD2|16|TRBV2|-
CASSVTSGRFEETQYF
TGTGCCAGCAGTGTCACTAGCGGGAGGTTTGAAGAGACCCAGTACTTC
>TRBJ2-7|-|14|TRBV14|-
CASSRLGRPYEQYF
TGTGCCAGCAGCCGCCTGGGGAGGCCCTACGAGCAGTACTTC
>TRBJ2-4|-|14|TRBV5-1|-
CASSLASAGNIQYF
TGCGCCAGCAGCTTGGCCTCAGCGGGAAACATTCAGTACTTC
>TRBJ2-7|-|11|TRBV7-9|few
CASSLREKQYF
TGTGCCAGCAGCCTCCGGGAGAAGCAGTACTTC
>TRBJ2-7|-|13|TRBV6-2/TRBV6-3|-
CASSYGQSYEQYF
TGTGCCAGCAGTTACGGGCAGTCCTACGAGCAGTACTTC
>TRBJ2-7|-|14|TRBV9|-
CASSVGLDLNEQYF
TGTGCCAGCAGCGTAGGACTAGATCTGAACGAGCAGTACTTC
>TRBJ1-1|-|13|TRBV27|-
CASSIRGYTEAFF
TGTGCCAGCAGTATCCGGGGATACACTGAAGCTTTCTTT
>TRBJ2-1|-|13|TRBV24-1|-
CATASTSRNEQFF
TGTGCCACCGCTAGTACTAGTCGAAATGAGCAGTTCTTC
>TRBJ1-5|-|14|TRBV6-2/TRBV6-3|few
CASSTGYSNQPQHF
TGTGCCAGCAGCACAGGCTATAGCAATCAGCCCCAGCATTTT
>TRBJ1-2|TRBD1|14|TRBV2|few
CASRQTGTNYGYTF
TGTGCCAGCAGGCAGACAGGGACTAACTATGGCTACACCTTC
>TRBJ1-6|-|13|TRBV6-5|once
CASTEVGVAPLHF
TGTGCCAGCACCGAAGTCGGGGTGGCACCCCTCCACTTT
>TRBJ2-1|TRBD2|17|TRBV7-9|-
CASSPRTSGSSYNEQFF
TGTGCCAGCAGCCCAAGAACTAGCGGCAGCTCCTACAATGAGCAGTTCTTC
>TRBJ2-1|TRBD2|17|TRBV5-1|-
CASSLDGAGGEDNEQFF
TGCGCCAGCAGCTTGGATGGGGCGGGAGGGGAGGACAATGAGCAGTTCTTC
>TRBJ1-2|-|13|TRBV18|few
CASSPPSTYGYTF
TGTGCCAGCTCACCACCGTCAACTTATGGCTACACCTTC
>TRBJ2-7|TRBD2|15|TRBV28|-
CASSSGGGRAYEQYF
TGTGCCAGCAGTTCGGGGGGCGGGAGGGCCTACGAGCAGTACTTC
>TRBJ1-5|-|17|TRBV15|-
CATSSPAERRGNQPQHF
TGTGCCACCAGCAGCCCGGCTGAAAGACGGGGGAATCAGCCCCAGCATTTT
>TRBJ2-3|-|15|TRBV18|-
CASSPTRGATDTQYF
TGTGCCAGCTCACCAACCAGGGGGGCCACAGATACGCAGTATTTT
>TRBJ2-6|-|16|TRBV7-2|-
CASSLAGEAGANVLTF
TGTGCCAGCAGCTTAGCAGGGGAGGCCGGGGCCAACGTCCTGACTTTC
>TRBJ2-7|-|12|TRBV10-1|-
CAARDKVSPDYF
TGCGCCGCCCGGGACAAGGTCTCCCCTGATTACTTC
>TRBJ1-2|-|14|TRBV2|-
CASSETGMNYGYTF
TGTGCCAGCAGTGAGACGGGGATGAACTATGGCTACACCTTC
>TRBJ1-1|-|12|TRBV2|-
CASSVRGTEAFF
TGTGCCAGCAGTGTGAGGGGGACTGAAGCTTTCTTT
>TRBJ2-5|TRBD2|14|TRBV5-1|-
CASSFSGSWETQYF
TGCGCCAGCAGCTTTAGCGGGAGCTGGGAGACCCAGTACTTC
>TRBJ1-1|-|15|TRBV19|-
CASTPRGGTGTEAFF
TGTGCCAGTACCCCCCGGGGGGGGACTGGCACTGAAGCTTTCTTT
>TRBJ2-1|TRBD2|17|TRBV30|-
CAWSGLAGGSSYNEQFF
TGTGCCTGGAGTGGACTAGCGGGAGGGAGCTCCTACAATGAGCAGTTCTTC
>TRBJ2-3|TRBD2|14|TRBV29-1|few
CSVGTSGMSDTQYF
TGCAGCGTTGGGACTAGCGGGATGTCAGATACGCAGTATTTT
>TRBJ2-5|TRBD1|14|TRBV27|-
CASGPQGALGTQYF
TGTGCCAGCGGGCCACAGGGGGCTCTTGGGACCCAGTACTTC
>TRBJ2-6|TRBD2|18|TRBV4-3|-
CASSQGGGLSSGANVLTF
TGCGCCAGCAGCCAAGGGGGGGGATTATCCTCTGGGGCCAACGTCCTGACTTTC
>TRBJ2-3|-|13|TRBV9|-
CASTRELTDTQYF
TGTGCCAGCACCCGGGAGTTGACAGATACGCAGTATTTT
>TRBJ2-7|TRBD1|14|TRBV5-1|many
CASSFRTGDHEQYF
TGCGCCAGCAGCTTTCGGACAGGGGACCACGAGCAGTACTTC
>TRBJ2-7|-|13|TRBV5-8|-
CASSLAKTGEQYF
TGTGCCAGCAGCTTGGCTAAAACGGGCGAGCAGTACTTC
>TRBJ1-1|-|14|TRBV5-5|-
CASSLNSRGAEAFF
TGTGCCAGCAGCTTGAATTCCAGGGGAGCTGAAGCTTTCTTT
>TRBJ1-1|TRBD1|16|TRBV11-2|-
CASSLGQGQSGTEAFF
TGTGCCAGCAGCTTAGGACAGGGTCAGTCGGGCACTGAAGCTTTCTTT
>TRBJ1-2|-|13|TRBV19|-
CASSNRGSGGYTF
TGTGCCAGTAGCAACCGGGGATCCGGAGGCTACACCTTC
>TRBJ2-4|TRBD1|18|TRBV7-2|-
CASSLSRLLGQGSVIQYF
TGTGCCAGCAGCTTAAGTCGGCTCCTGGGACAGGGCAGTGTCATTCAGTACTTC
>TRBJ1-5|-|13|TRBV30|-
CAWSMAGNQPQHF
TGTGCCTGGAGTATGGCAGGGAATCAGCCCCAGCATTTT
>TRBJ2-7|TRBD1|15|TRBV20-1|-
CSASGQGAFSYEQYF
TGCAGTGCTAGTGGACAGGGGGCCTTCTCCTACGAGCAGTACTTC
>TRBJ2-7|TRBD1|15|TRBV6-5|-
CASSYSTGSSYEQYF
TGTGCCAGCAGTTACTCGACAGGGAGTAGCTACGAGCAGTACTTC
>TRBJ2-2|TRBD1|14|TRBV11-3|-
CASSLRQGTGELFF
TGTGCCAGCAGCCTACGACAGGGGACCGGGGAGCTGTTTTTT